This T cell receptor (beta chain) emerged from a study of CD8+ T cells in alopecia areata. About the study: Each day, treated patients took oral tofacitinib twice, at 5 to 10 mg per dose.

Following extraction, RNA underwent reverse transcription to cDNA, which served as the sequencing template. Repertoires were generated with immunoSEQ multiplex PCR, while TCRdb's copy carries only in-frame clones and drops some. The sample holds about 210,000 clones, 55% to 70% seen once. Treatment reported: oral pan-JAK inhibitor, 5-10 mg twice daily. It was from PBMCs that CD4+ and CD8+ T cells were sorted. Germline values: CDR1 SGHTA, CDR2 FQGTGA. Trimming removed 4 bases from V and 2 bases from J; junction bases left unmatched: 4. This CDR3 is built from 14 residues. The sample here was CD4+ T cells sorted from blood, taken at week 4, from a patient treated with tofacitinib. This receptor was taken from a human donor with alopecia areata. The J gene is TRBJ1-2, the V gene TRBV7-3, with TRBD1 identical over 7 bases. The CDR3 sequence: CASSSQTGNYGYTF. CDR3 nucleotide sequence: TGTGCCAGCAGCTCTCAGACAGGGAACTATGGCTACACCTTC.